The rows below give T cell receptor beta chains drawn from one sample of a study of blood T cell repertoires in COVID-19. Measured with immunoSEQ multiplex PCR; TCRdb has only the in-frame clones, and not every one. The repertoire consists of tens of thousands of clones, with 70% to 90% occurring once and the leading ten covering roughly 15%. Sequenced: peripheral blood. The receptors were sampled from a human donor in a cohort sampled during active COVID-19. Each CDR3 is given with its conserved first and last residue. A D gene is named only where the DNA matches it firmly. Clone size, where shown, is once, few, many, or a class for clones that have expanded.

clone_size: NA; v_call: TRBV7-3; j_call: TRBJ1-4; d_call: NA; cdr3_aa: CASSRGVATNEKLFF; cdr3_nt: TGTGCCAGCAGCCGGGGGGTAGCAACTAATGAAAAACTGTTTTTT
clone_size: NA; v_call: TRBV7-9; j_call: TRBJ1-5; d_call: TRBD1; cdr3_aa: CASSRGQGNGQPQHF; cdr3_nt: TGTGCCAGCAGCCGGGGACAGGGAAACGGTCAGCCCCAGCATTTT
clone_size: NA; v_call: TRBV28; j_call: TRBJ1-5; d_call: NA; cdr3_aa: CASSSTGTPNQPQHF; cdr3_nt: TGTGCCAGCAGTTCGACCGGGACACCCAATCAGCCCCAGCATTTT
clone_size: NA; v_call: TRBV7-9; j_call: TRBJ2-3; d_call: TRBD2; cdr3_aa: CASSSGGAPDTQYF; cdr3_nt: TGTGCCAGCAGCTCGGGGGGGGCGCCAGATACGCAGTATTTT
clone_size: NA; v_call: TRBV4-3; j_call: TRBJ2-1; d_call: TRBD2; cdr3_aa: CASSQLPGLAGNNEQFF; cdr3_nt: TGCGCCAGCAGCCAGCTCCCGGGACTAGCGGGGAACAATGAGCAGTTCTTC
clone_size: NA; v_call: TRBV19; j_call: TRBJ1-3; d_call: NA; cdr3_aa: CASSIQGPGNTIYF; cdr3_nt: TGTGCCAGTAGTATCCAGGGGCCTGGAAACACCATATATTTT
clone_size: NA; v_call: TRBV7-9; j_call: TRBJ2-7; d_call: TRBD1; cdr3_aa: CASSVGTGRYEQYF; cdr3_nt: TGTGCCAGCAGCGTTGGGACAGGGCGCTACGAGCAGTACTTC
clone_size: NA; v_call: TRBV6-5; j_call: TRBJ2-1; d_call: NA; cdr3_aa: CASRRVGLSYNEQFF; cdr3_nt: TGTGCCAGCAGGCGGGTAGGGCTCTCCTACAATGAGCAGTTCTTC
clone_size: NA; v_call: TRBV9; j_call: TRBJ2-2; d_call: TRBD2; cdr3_aa: CASSVEREGPNTGELFF; cdr3_nt: TGTGCCAGCAGCGTGGAGCGGGAGGGCCCGAACACCGGGGAGCTGTTTTTT
clone_size: NA; v_call: TRBV29-1; j_call: TRBJ2-1; d_call: TRBD2; cdr3_aa: CSVPGTSGSGRFF; cdr3_nt: TGCAGCGTACCCGGGACTAGCGGATCTGGTAGGTTCTTC
clone_size: NA; v_call: TRBV5-6; j_call: TRBJ2-5; d_call: TRBD2; cdr3_aa: CASSLAGTRETQYF; cdr3_nt: TGTGCCAGCAGCTTGGCTGGGACTAGAGAGACCCAGTACTTC
clone_size: medium-sized; v_call: TRBV4-1; j_call: TRBJ2-7; d_call: TRBD1; cdr3_aa: CASSQARGYPYEQYF; cdr3_nt: TGCGCCAGCAGCCAAGCCAGGGGGTACCCCTACGAGCAGTACTTC
clone_size: few; v_call: TRBV11-2; j_call: TRBJ2-7; d_call: NA; cdr3_aa: CASSLTRGTSYEQYF; cdr3_nt: TGTGCCAGCAGCTTAACACGGGGAACCTCCTACGAGCAGTACTTC
clone_size: once; v_call: TRBV28; j_call: TRBJ1-5; d_call: NA; cdr3_aa: CASVDPGIRQPQHF; cdr3_nt: TGTGCCAGCGTGGACCCAGGGATTAGGCAGCCCCAGCATTTT
clone_size: NA; v_call: TRBV28; j_call: TRBJ1-2; d_call: NA; cdr3_aa: CASSLSMGAHGYTF; cdr3_nt: TGTGCCAGCAGTTTGAGTATGGGGGCACATGGCTACACCTTC
clone_size: NA; v_call: TRBV7-9; j_call: TRBJ2-2; d_call: TRBD2; cdr3_aa: CASSSRLAGATGELFF; cdr3_nt: TGTGCCAGCAGCTCCCGACTAGCGGGAGCCACCGGGGAGCTGTTTTTT
clone_size: NA; v_call: TRBV18; j_call: TRBJ1-2; d_call: TRBD1; cdr3_aa: CASSPTGGNEGYTF; cdr3_nt: TGTGCCAGCTCACCTACAGGGGGGAATGAAGGCTACACCTTC
clone_size: NA; v_call: TRBV5-4; j_call: TRBJ1-6; d_call: TRBD1; cdr3_aa: CASSLGLQGDSPLHF; cdr3_nt: TGTGCCAGCAGCTTGGGGTTACAGGGGGATTCACCCCTCCACTTT
clone_size: NA; v_call: TRBV27; j_call: TRBJ1-2; d_call: TRBD1; cdr3_aa: CASCRQGANYGYTF; cdr3_nt: TGTGCCAGCTGTCGACAGGGGGCTAACTATGGCTACACCTTC
clone_size: NA; v_call: TRBV28; j_call: TRBJ1-2; d_call: NA; cdr3_aa: CASSPPSPRPLYGYTF; cdr3_nt: TGTGCCAGCAGCCCTCCTTCCCCCCGGCCACTATATGGCTACACCTTC
clone_size: NA; v_call: TRBV3-1/TRBV3-2; j_call: TRBJ2-3; d_call: TRBD2; cdr3_aa: CASSQGRTSGRDTQYF; cdr3_nt: TGTGCCAGCAGCCAAGGTAGGACTAGCGGGAGGGATACGCAGTATTTT
clone_size: NA; v_call: TRBV27; j_call: TRBJ2-7; d_call: TRBD1; cdr3_aa: CASTSLFRDSSYEQYF; cdr3_nt: TGTGCCAGCACCTCTCTTTTCCGGGACAGCTCCTACGAGCAGTACTTC